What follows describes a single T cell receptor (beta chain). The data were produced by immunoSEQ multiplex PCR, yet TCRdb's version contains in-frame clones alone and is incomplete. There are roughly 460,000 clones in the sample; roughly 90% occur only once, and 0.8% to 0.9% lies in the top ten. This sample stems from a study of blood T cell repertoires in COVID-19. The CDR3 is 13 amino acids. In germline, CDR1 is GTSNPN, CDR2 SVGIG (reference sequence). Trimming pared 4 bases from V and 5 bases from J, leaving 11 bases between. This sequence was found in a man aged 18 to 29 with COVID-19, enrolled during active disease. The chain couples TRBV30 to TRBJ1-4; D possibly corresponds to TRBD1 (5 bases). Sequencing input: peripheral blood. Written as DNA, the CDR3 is TGTGCCTGGACGTCAGGGAGGAATGAAAAACTGTTTTTT. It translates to CAWTSGRNEKLFF.